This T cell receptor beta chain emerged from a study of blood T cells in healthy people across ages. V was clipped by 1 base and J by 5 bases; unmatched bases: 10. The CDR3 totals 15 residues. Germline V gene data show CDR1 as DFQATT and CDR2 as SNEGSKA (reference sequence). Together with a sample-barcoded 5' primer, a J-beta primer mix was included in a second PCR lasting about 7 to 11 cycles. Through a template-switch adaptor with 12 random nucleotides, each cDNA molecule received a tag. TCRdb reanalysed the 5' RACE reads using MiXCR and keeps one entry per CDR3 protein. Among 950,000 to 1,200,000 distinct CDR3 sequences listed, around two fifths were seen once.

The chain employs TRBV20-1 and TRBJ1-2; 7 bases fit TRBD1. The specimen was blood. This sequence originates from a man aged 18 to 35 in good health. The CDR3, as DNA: TGCAGTGCTAGAGCCTCGGGGCAGGGGGATTATGGCTACACCTTC. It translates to CSARASGQGDYGYTF.